Each of the 22 T cell receptor beta chains below was sequenced from the same sample in a study of graft-versus-host responses after intestinal transplantation. Plating combined around 200,000 CFSE-labeled responder cells with around 200,000 irradiated, violet-dye-labeled stimulator cells. Repertoires were generated with immunoSEQ multiplex PCR, while TCRdb's copy carries only in-frame clones and drops some. Altogether 3,500 to 4,000 clones are present, around 41% being singletons, with the ten largest covering over 5%. This material consisted of alloreactive CD8+ T cells from a mixed lymphocyte reaction culture, taken before transplantation. Sample subset: CFSE-low proliferating T cells sorted from roughly six-day pre-transplant mixed lymphocyte reaction (GvH or HvG direction). All receptors come from a human patient who was an organ donor for intestinal transplantation.

This clone is medium-sized. The J gene is TRBJ2-4, the V gene TRBV7-8; D gene uncertain. The V end lost 5 bases, the J end lost 0 bases, and 11 bases lay between the germline ends. The CDR3 length is 15 residues. Germline V lookup: CDR1 SGHVS, CDR2 FQNEAQ. Here the CDR3 DNA reads TGTGCCAGCAGCCCAACAGCTTTAGCCAAAAACATTCAGTACTTC. Translation: CASSPTALAKNIQYF.

The rearrangement links TRBV30 to TRBJ2-4; D is unresolved. This CDR3 has 16 amino acids. Trimming took off 0 bases at V and 0 bases at J, with 12 bases between the two ends. The germline V gene has CDR1 GTSNPN and CDR2 SVGIG (reference sequence). This chain's CDR3 is CAWSVWQNLAKNIQYF. In DNA form, the CDR3 reads TGTGCCTGGAGTGTTTGGCAGAACCTAGCCAAAAACATTCAGTACTTC.

The rearrangement links TRBV27 to TRBJ2-1, with 11 positions matching TRBD1. Germline CDR1 is MNHEY and CDR2 is SMNVEV (reference sequence). J was trimmed by 6 bases and V by 7 bases; bases with no gene match: 8. This CDR3 has 15 residues. CDR3 nucleotide sequence: TGTGCCAGCACACCTACCGGGACAGGGGGCAATGAGCAGTTCTTC. Its translation is CASTPTGTGGNEQFF.

This chain uses TRBV27 with TRBJ2-2; maybe TRBD1 (6 bases). Germline V gene sequence: CDR1 MNHEY, CDR2 SMNVEV (reference sequence). V dropped 4 bases and J dropped 5 bases, with 20 bases sitting between them. The CDR3 sequence is 17 residues long. The CDR3 DNA follows: TGTGCCAGCAGTTCATTGGGGGTCAGGGGCAGGACCGGGGAGCTGTTTTTT. It specifies CASSSLGVRGRTGELFF.

There are a few counts of this clone. This rearrangement joins TRBV4-3 to TRBJ2-1; 7 positions match TRBD2. Trimming cost V 1 base and J 5 bases; bases outside gene matches: 20. Germline loops: CDR1 LGHNA, CDR2 YSLEER. The CDR3 is made up of 20 amino acids. The CDR3 is CASSQVVSAWYRDYHNEQFF. The DNA of the CDR3 is TGCGCCAGCAGCCAAGTAGTTTCTGCGTGGTACCGGGACTACCACAATGAGCAGTTCTTC.

CDR3 nucleotides: TGTGCCTGGAGGGTATCAGGGCCCTATGGCTACACCTTC. It translates to CAWRVSGPYGYTF. The chain is built from TRBV30 and TRBJ1-2; tentative D call: TRBD1 (5 bases). The CDR3 consists of 13 residues. The V gene lost 3 bases and the J gene lost 4 bases, with 12 bases spanning the gap. In germline, CDR1 is GTSNPN, CDR2 SVGIG (reference sequence).

This clone was counted only a few times. The CDR3 region has the DNA TGTGCCAGCAGTATGCGATCCGGGTCCTACGAGCAGTACTTC. Translated, it gives CASSMRSGSYEQYF. The chain has TRBV28 and TRBJ2-7, with D hard to call. The CDR3 has 14 amino acids. CDR1 is MDHEN, CDR2 SYDVKM, per germline. V shed 5 bases and J shed 1 base, with 12 bases lying between them.

The chain is built from TRBV14 and TRBJ2-1; TRBD2 agrees at 7 bases. This CDR3 contains 16 residues. Trimming removed 0 bases from V and 1 base from J; junction bases left unmatched: 3. The germline V gene encodes CDR1 SGHDN and CDR2 FVKESK. The CDR3: CASSQDAGVSYNEQFF. In nucleotides, the CDR3 is TGTGCCAGCAGCCAAGATGCGGGAGTGTCCTACAATGAGCAGTTCTTC. The whole variable domain, remainder taken from reference TRBV14 and TRBJ2-1, is EAGVTQFPSHSVIEKGQTVTLRCDPISGHDNLYWYRRVMGKEIKFLLHFVKESKQDESGMPNNRFLAERTGGTYSTLKVQPAELEDSGVYFCASSQDAGVSYNEQFFGPGTRLTVL.

This clone showed up just a few times. The J gene is TRBJ2-1, the V gene TRBV19, with 11 bases lining up with TRBD2. CDR1 and CDR2 from the germline V gene are LNHDA and SQIVND (reference sequence). The trim removed 5 bases at V and 6 bases at J, leaving 6 bases unmatched. CDR3 size: 15 residues. DNA of the CDR3: TGTGCCAGTAGTGTAATAGCGGGAGGGATCAATGAGCAGTTCTTC. This translates into CASSVIAGGINEQFF.

The rearrangement uses TRBV5-1 and TRBJ2-7; 7 positions match TRBD1. CDR3 length equals 15 residues. With 0 bases clipped from V and 0 bases from J, the junction kept 3 bases outside the gene matches. Germline CDR1 is SGHRS and CDR2 is YFSETQ. CDR3 loop: CASSLGGTASYEQYF. CDR3 coding DNA: TGCGCCAGCAGCTTGGGGGGGACAGCCTCCTACGAGCAGTACTTC.

The gene calls are TRBV6-5 and TRBJ1-1; D gene uncertain. Germline V gene sequence: CDR1 MNHEY, CDR2 SVGAGI. The V end lost 6 bases, the J end lost 2 bases, and 10 bases lay between the germline ends. The length of the CDR3 is 13 residues. The CDR3 bases are TGTGCCAGCAGCCCCGAGAGAAACACTGAAGCTTTCTTT. It is translated as CASSPERNTEAFF.

The chain employs TRBV28 and TRBJ2-4, with 9 bases fitting TRBD2. The ends lost 6 bases at V and 8 bases at J; junction bases unmatched: 14. The CDR3 runs 16 residues. The V gene's germline CDR1 is MDHEN and CDR2 SYDVKM. DNA for the CDR3: TGTGCCAGCAGCACAGTTGGCGGGAGGGGGGAGGACATTCAGTACTTC. Translated, it gives CASSTVGGRGEDIQYF.

The chain carries TRBV4-2 and TRBJ1-5; D gene uncertain. In germline, CDR1 is LGHNA, CDR2 YNFKEQ. V gave up 0 bases and J gave up 0 bases, with 9 bases separating them. The CDR3 has 16 amino acids. CDR3 region: CASSQERGYSNQPQHF. For the CDR3, the DNA is TGTGCCAGCAGCCAAGAAAGAGGGTATAGCAATCAGCCCCAGCATTTT.

This clone is medium-sized. The chain is built from TRBV27 and TRBJ1-1; no clear D gene. Between the trimmed V and J ends, which lost 5 bases and 2 bases, there was a span of 12 bases. From germline, CDR1 is MNHEY and CDR2 SMNVEV (reference sequence). The CDR3 totals 14 residues. CDR3 bases: TGTGCCAGCAGTCCGCCGGGGATCAACACTGAAGCTTTCTTT. Translating it yields CASSPPGINTEAFF.

This sequence joins TRBV4-3 and TRBJ2-7; the match to TRBD2 covers 8 bases. With V trimmed by 2 bases and J by 1 base, 10 bases remained unmatched. The CDR3 has 17 amino acids. Germline V gives CDR1 LGHNA, CDR2 YSLEER. CDR3 sequence (DNA): TGCGCCAGCAGCCAACCCCCAGCGGGAGAGGATTCCTACGAGCAGTACTTC. Its translation is CASSQPPAGEDSYEQYF.

The chain has TRBV9 and TRBJ1-3; no reliable D call. V was clipped by 3 bases and J by 2 bases, with 9 bases between them. CDR1 and CDR2 (germline): SGDLS, YYNGEE. CDR3 length: 14 amino acids. The CDR3 bases are TGTGCCAGCAGCGACAGCTACGCTGGAAACACCATATATTTT. Translation gives CASSDSYAGNTIYF.

Comments on this clone: The sample holds other DNA sequences that translate to the same CDR3. V usage is TRBV4-1 and J usage is TRBJ2-1, with 10 bases fitting TRBD2. Germline CDR1 MGHRA, CDR2 YSYEKL. After removal of 1 base from V and 8 bases from J, the junction contained 8 bases not matched to a gene. CDR3 length equals 16 residues. CDR3 bases: TGCGCCAGCAGCCAAGGAACACTAGCGGGATCCCATGAGCAGTTCTTC. Its protein product is CASSQGTLAGSHEQFF.

This clone came up a few times. The chain carries TRBV2 and TRBJ1-5; weak D call: TRBD1 (5 bases). This CDR3 contains 13 residues. Trimming removed 5 bases at V and 6 bases at J, with 11 bases between. Per the germline V gene, CDR1 is SNHLY and CDR2 is FYNNEI. CDR3 loop: CASSPWGGQPQHF. Here the CDR3 DNA reads TGTGCCAGCAGTCCCTGGGGGGGTCAGCCCCAGCATTTT.

V is TRBV29-1 and J is TRBJ1-2; 7 bases fit TRBD1. V dropped 1 base and J dropped 4; count of bases not matched to a gene: 9. CDR1 SQVTM and CDR2 ANQGSEA come from the germline V gene. This CDR3 spans 15 amino acids. The chain's CDR3 is CSVEGYTGDFYGYTF. As DNA, the CDR3 is TGCAGCGTTGAAGGGTACACAGGGGATTTCTATGGCTACACCTTC.

V and J are TRBV5-5 and TRBJ2-2, with 8 bases that match TRBD1. The CDR3 runs 15 residues. The junction had 8 bases not matched to a gene; V was cut back by 4 bases and J by 6 bases. Per germline, CDR1 SGHKS and CDR2 YYEKEE (reference sequence). The CDR3 loop is CASSQRTGSPGELFF. In DNA, the CDR3 is TGTGCCAGCAGCCAACGGACAGGGTCCCCCGGGGAGCTGTTTTTT.

The gene calls are TRBV5-8 and TRBJ2-1; 8 positions match TRBD2. Germline trimming cut 7 bases from V and 5 bases from J; bases unmatched to any gene: 11. The CDR3 runs to 15 residues. Per the germline V gene, CDR1 is SGHTS and CDR2 is YDEGEE. CDR3: CASRPRGGIHNEQFF. CDR3 DNA sequence: TGTGCCAGCCGGCCACGGGGGGGTATACACAATGAGCAGTTCTTC.

The chain employs TRBV21-1 and TRBJ1-4; TRBD1 is taken as the D call from the table, unchecked against the DNA. TRBV21-1 is marked as a pseudogene. The CDR3 is 16 residues long. The CDR3 DNA reads as TGTGCCAGCAACCCCCTGACAGGGGCGGGTAATGAAAAACTGTTTTTT. Translating it yields CASNPLTGAGNEKLFF.